This T cell receptor beta chain was documented in a study of glioma-infiltrating T cells. General study points: CDR3 overlap between tissue and blood was very small. Above-expected tissue-blood divergence occurred in all gliomas, most in low-grade ones.

This clonotype was recorded many times. The antigen is unknown. This CDR3 spans 14 amino acids. V shed 2 bases and J shed 0 bases, with 8 bases lying between them. Per the germline V gene, CDR1 is LGHNA and CDR2 is YSLEER. TCR alpha and beta CDR3 regions were amplified from RNA using iRepertoire nested multiplex PCR. Input was roughly 85-450 ng of tissue mRNA or PBMC total RNA. TCRdb re-analysed the multiplex PCR reads in MiXCR, keeping a single row per CDR3 protein. The repertoire includes 90,000 to 110,000 distinct CDR3 sequences, less than 30% of them detected once, and 35% sits in the top ten. The TCR comes from a human donor with low-grade glioma or glioblastoma, undergoing nonglioma brain surgery, or in good health (not recorded which). The chain carries TRBV4-3 and TRBJ2-7; D unresolved. The sequencing sample was made of glioma tissue, nonneoplastic brain tissue, or PBMCs (not recorded which). The CDR3 sequence is CASSQLGTSYEQYF. The CDR3 DNA reads TGCGCCAGCAGCCAATTAGGTACCTCCTACGAGCAGTACTTC.